This passage covers 22 T cell receptor beta chains from one sample sequenced in a study of cytomegalovirus exposure and HLA in healthy donors. Amplification used 60 Vbeta primers and 13 Jbeta primers. Generated by immunoSEQ multiplex PCR, the TCRdb table keeps only in-frame clones and is missing some. The sample gives around 150,000 clones, 75% to 90% of which show up once; approximately 4.5% is in the top ten. The sequenced sample consisted of PBMCs. Receptor source: a young man in good health and CMV-seronegative.

The chain employs TRBV30 and TRBJ1-3; D not resolved. Germline assignment: CDR1 GTSNPN and CDR2 SVGIG (reference sequence). This CDR3 has 15 residues. Trimming stripped 0 bases from V and 2 bases from J, with 11 bases between. In nucleotides, the CDR3 is TGTGCCTGGAGTGTAGAACGGTCGCCTGGAAACACCATATATTTT. Residues: CAWSVERSPGNTIYF.

V gene TRBV19 combines with J gene TRBJ1-2; 7 positions agree with TRBD1. V was clipped by 3 bases and J by 6 bases; unmatched bases: 7. Germline V CDR1 and CDR2: LNHDA, SQIVND (reference sequence). The CDR3 consists of 14 residues. The chain's CDR3 is CASSIRGAGHGYTF. Here the CDR3 DNA reads TGTGCCAGTAGTATCAGGGGGGCTGGGCATGGCTACACCTTC.

V is TRBV12-5 and J is TRBJ1-5; TRBD1 agrees at 8 bases. V shed 6 bases, J shed 3 bases, and the junction held 10 bases outside the gene matches. Germline CDR1 is LGHNT and CDR2 is FRNRAP. The length of the CDR3 is 16 residues. CDR3 DNA sequence: TGTGCTAGTGGACTTAACCGGGACAGGTACAATCAGCCCCAGCATTTT. Its protein is CASGLNRDRYNQPQHF.

The chain recombines TRBV5-8 with TRBJ1-4; TRBD1 is a possible D gene (5 bases). The CDR3 has 14 residues. Trimming stripped 4 bases from V and 7 bases from J, with 14 bases between. From germline, CDR1 is SGHTS and CDR2 YDEGEE. The CDR3 reads CASSPTAWGEKLFF. DNA for the CDR3: TGTGCCAGCAGCCCGACAGCCTGGGGTGAAAAACTGTTTTTT.

The chain uses TRBV30 and TRBJ1-2, with 7 bases identical to TRBD1. The CDR3 totals 13 residues. Germline trimming cut 5 bases from V and 8 bases from J; bases unmatched to any gene: 11. The germline V gene has CDR1 GTSNPN and CDR2 SVGIG (reference sequence). The CDR3 DNA reads as TGTGCCTGGTCTCGAGGGGGCGCGACGGGCTACACCTTC. Translated: CAWSRGGATGYTF.

The CDR3 region has the DNA TGCGCCAGCACCCTAGCGGGAGGCACCTACGAGCAGTACTTC. Protein product: CASTLAGGTYEQYF. This chain connects TRBV5-1 to TRBJ2-7, with 11 bases that match TRBD2. CDR3 length: 14 amino acids. CDR1 is SGHRS and CDR2 is YFSETQ in the germline V gene. V was pared by 6 bases and J by 2 bases, with 4 bases of the junction left unmatched.

A remark on this clone: At one boundary the junction diverges from the germline segment, which might be a read error. CDR3 in DNA: TGCAGCGTTACAATAAGTCTATCAGCGATCTTC. Translation gives CSVTISLSAIF. The V gene is TRBV29-1, the J gene TRBJ2-1, with D unresolved. The CDR3 sequence is 11 residues long. Germline loops: CDR1 SQVTM, CDR2 ANQGSEA.

V usage is TRBV21-1 and J usage is TRBJ2-7; TRBD2 is the table's D call, not checked against the DNA. TRBV21-1 is a pseudogene segment. The CDR3 sequence is 13 residues long. This chain's CDR3 is CASNGGGLHEQYF. CDR3 nucleotide sequence: TGTGCCAGCAACGGGGGGGGACTGCACGAGCAGTACTTC.

The chain recombines TRBV6-1 with TRBJ1-2, with D possibly being TRBD1 (5 bases). Germline V CDR1 and CDR2: MNHNS, SASEGT. This CDR3 region has 18 residues. V lost 3 bases, J lost 3 bases, and 23 bases lay in between. The CDR3 DNA follows: TGTGCCAGCAGTGATCCCACACGCGGGGGTCGGGGATACTATGGCTACACCTTC. It codes for CASSDPTRGGRGYYGYTF.

The rearrangement uses TRBV7-9 and TRBJ2-7, with a tentative D call TRBD1 (5 bases). CDR1 SEHNR and CDR2 FQNEAQ come from the germline V gene (reference sequence). V was trimmed by 4 bases and J by 0 bases, leaving 7 bases between them. This CDR3 is 13 amino acids long. The CDR3 DNA is TGTGCCAGCAGCTCCAGGGCCTCCTACGAGCAGTACTTC. Amino acid sequence: CASSSRASYEQYF.

The gene calls are TRBV5-1 and TRBJ1-1, with a tentative D call TRBD1 (5 bases). Per the germline V gene, CDR1 is SGHRS and CDR2 is YFSETQ. V shed 4 bases and J shed 2 bases, with 15 bases lying between them. The CDR3 covers 15 residues. As DNA, the CDR3 is TGCGCCAGCAGCCCACGACAGACCTCTAACACTGAAGCTTTCTTT. It translates to CASSPRQTSNTEAFF.

The V gene is TRBV27, the J gene TRBJ1-6; TRBD1 is a possible D gene (5 bases). V gave up 0 bases and J gave up 5 bases, with 14 bases separating them. Germline CDR1 and CDR2: MNHEY and SMNVEV (reference sequence). The CDR3 spans 17 residues. CDR3 DNA: TGTGCCAGCAGTTTATCCCAGGCAGGGTGGAATAATTCACCCCTCCACTTT. Amino acid sequence: CASSLSQAGWNNSPLHF.

The V and J genes are TRBV30 and TRBJ1-2; D remains unclear. Trimming cost V 2 bases and J 8 bases, with 15 bases left between them. CDR1 and CDR2 from the germline V gene are GTSNPN and SVGIG (reference sequence). The CDR3 runs to 13 residues. The CDR3 loop is CAWSREGWNGYTF. The CDR3, as DNA: TGTGCCTGGAGTCGGGAGGGTTGGAACGGCTACACCTTC.

V gene TRBV6-5 combines with J gene TRBJ2-5; 7 bases fit TRBD2. The length of the CDR3 is 11 residues. Germline V gives CDR1 MNHEY, CDR2 SVGAGI. With 11 bases clipped from V and 5 bases from J, the junction kept 5 bases outside the gene matches. The CDR3 protein is CAPWGGETQYF. The CDR3 region has the DNA TGTGCCCCATGGGGGGGGGAGACCCAGTACTTC.

The CDR3 loop is CASRGAGDQETQYF. The CDR3 DNA sequence: TGTGCCAGCCGCGGTGCGGGAGACCAAGAGACCCAGTACTTC. The chain carries TRBV5-6 and TRBJ2-5; 7 bases match TRBD2. The ends lost 7 bases at V and 0 bases at J; junction bases unmatched: 6. The CDR3 extends over 14 amino acids. The V gene's germline CDR1 is SGHDT and CDR2 YYEEEE.

The rearrangement uses TRBV5-1 and TRBJ2-7; 8 positions match TRBD2. J gave up 6 bases and V 4 bases, and 6 bases lay outside the gene matches. Looked up from germline, CDR1 is SGHRS and CDR2 is YFSETQ. The CDR3 length is 13 residues. The CDR3 here is CASSDGTRGEQYF. The CDR3 coding sequence is TGCGCCAGCAGCGACGGGACTAGAGGCGAGCAGTACTTC.

The rearrangement uses TRBV6-1 and TRBJ1-5; TRBD1 aligns across 7 bases. CDR1 is MNHNS, CDR2 SASEGT, per germline. This CDR3 region has 18 residues. After removal of 6 bases from V and 4 bases from J, the junction contained 18 bases not matched to a gene. The CDR3 DNA reads TGTGCCAGCAGGGAAAGGTTCAGACAGGGCCTCATTAATCAGCCCCAGCATTTT. This sequence encodes CASRERFRQGLINQPQHF.

The CDR3 sequence is CASKITSVNSYEQYF. CDR3 DNA sequence: TGCGCCAGCAAGATAACTAGCGTGAACTCCTACGAGCAGTACTTC. The V gene is TRBV5-1, the J gene TRBJ2-7; the match to TRBD2 covers 7 bases. Trimming took 6 bases from V and 0 from J; bases not matched to a gene: 9. Germline V gene data show CDR1 as SGHRS and CDR2 as YFSETQ. The length of the CDR3 is 15 residues. Full variable domain (outside the CDR3, taken from reference TRBV5-1 and TRBJ2-7): KAGVTQTPRYLIKTRGQQVTLSCSPISGHRSVSWYQQTPGQGLQFLFEYFSETQRNKGNFPGRFSGRQFSNSRSEMNVSTLELGDSALYLCASKITSVNSYEQYFGPGTRLTVT.

The gene calls are TRBV6-1 and TRBJ1-6; 10 bases are a match to TRBD1. CDR1 MNHNS and CDR2 SASEGT come from the germline V gene. The CDR3 consists of 14 residues. The ends lost 7 bases at V and 11 bases at J; junction bases unmatched: 8. The CDR3 spells CASNPGTGEAPLHF. The CDR3 DNA reads TGTGCCAGCAACCCGGGGACAGGGGAGGCACCCCTCCACTTT.

This clone was seen just once. In nucleotides, the CDR3 is TGTGCCAGTAGTATACAGATTCTCGGGGAGCTGTTTTTT. The encoded protein is CASSIQILGELFF. The chain has TRBV19 and TRBJ2-2, with D unclear. V dropped 2 bases and J dropped 7 bases, with 8 bases sitting between them. CDR1 is LNHDA and CDR2 is SQIVND in the germline V gene (reference sequence). The CDR3 runs to 13 residues.

The chain joins TRBV5-1 to TRBJ2-7; D not resolved. The CDR3 is 12 residues long. V lost 0 bases, J lost 6 bases, and 7 bases lay in between. The germline CDR1 and CDR2 sequences are SGHRS and YFSETQ. Here the CDR3 DNA reads TGCGCCAGCAGCTTGGCTGGGCTCGAGCAGTACTTC. Translated: CASSLAGLEQYF. Filled out from reference TRBV5-1 and TRBJ2-7, the complete variable domain reads KAGVTQTPRYLIKTRGQQVTLSCSPISGHRSVSWYQQTPGQGLQFLFEYFSETQRNKGNFPGRFSGRQFSNSRSEMNVSTLELGDSALYLCASSLAGLEQYFGPGTRLTVT.

The V and J genes are TRBV19 and TRBJ2-1; unclear D gene. CDR3 length equals 11 residues. The germline V gene has CDR1 LNHDA and CDR2 SQIVND (reference sequence). V gave up 3 bases and J gave up 10 bases, with 7 bases separating them. CDR3 sequence (DNA): TGTGCCAGTAGTATTTTGGAGGAGCAGTTCTTC. It codes for CASSILEEQFF.